This T cell receptor beta chain stems from a study of T cell responses to AZD1222 COVID-19 vaccine. Data came from immunoSEQ multiplex PCR; TCRdb stores just in-frame clones and leaves some out. The data contain 90,000 to 130,000 clones, around 92% of them singletons. CDR1 is SGDLS, CDR2 YYNGEE, per germline. This CDR3 is 15 amino acids long. Germline trimming cut 5 bases from V and 4 bases from J; bases unmatched to any gene: 8. This clone was picked up one time. Antigen specificity is unknown. Findings and caveats of the study: Only a handful of people who got AZD1222 tested seropositive at baseline.

The chain carries TRBV9 and TRBJ2-7, with 11 bases fitting TRBD1. This TCR came from an adult in good health. The sample consisted of peripheral blood, taken on day 0 of AZD1222 vaccination. CDR3 residues: CASSAYGTGGYEQYF. Here the CDR3 DNA reads TGTGCCAGCAGTGCCTACGGGACAGGGGGATACGAGCAGTACTTC.